Sequencing of this TCR beta chain was carried out in a study of Ad26.COV2.S vaccination and SARS-CoV-2 variants. The wider study: Intramuscular Ad26.COV2.S doses were given once or twice, 56 days apart.

A note on this clone: What it binds is not known.

The table came from immunoSEQ multiplex PCR; TCRdb's copy has only in-frame clones and leaves some out. The data hold about half a million clones, with 70% to 90% observed a single time. Points from the study as a whole: Substantial response breadth was reportedly seen for spike-specific CD8+ and CD4+ T cells after vaccination.

Indicated treatment: 15 to 20 received Ad26.COV2.S at low or high dose, single or two shots; five or six received placebo; per-sample allocation not given. It was on day 63 after the first vaccine or placebo injection that samples were taken. In Boston, an adult donor aged 18-55 years took part. In the vaccine, an Ad26 vector expressed the SARS-CoV-2 spike of the Wuhan strain. CDR1 is MNHNY, CDR2 SVGAGI, per germline (reference sequence). The ends lost 7 bases at V and 3 bases at J; junction bases unmatched: 11. CDR3 length: 15 amino acids. This clonotype originated in a person aged 18-60 years who received the Ad26.COV2.S COVID-19 vaccine or a placebo. The V call is TRBV6-6, the J call TRBJ2-5; 7 bases are shared with TRBD2. The sample in question was peripheral blood, obtained in a trial of Ad26.COV2.S vaccine versus placebo. The CDR3 spells CASTPHREGKETQYF. CDR3 bases: TGTGCCAGCACCCCTCATAGGGAGGGAAAAGAGACCCAGTACTTC.